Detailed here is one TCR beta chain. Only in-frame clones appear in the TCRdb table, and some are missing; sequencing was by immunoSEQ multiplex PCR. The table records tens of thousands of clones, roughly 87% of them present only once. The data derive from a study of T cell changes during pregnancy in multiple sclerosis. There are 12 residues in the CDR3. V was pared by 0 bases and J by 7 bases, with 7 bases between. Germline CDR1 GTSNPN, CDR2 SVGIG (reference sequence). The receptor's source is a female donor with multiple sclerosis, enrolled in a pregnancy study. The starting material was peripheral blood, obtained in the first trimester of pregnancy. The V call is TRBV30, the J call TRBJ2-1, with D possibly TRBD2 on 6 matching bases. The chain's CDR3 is CAWSVEGNEQFF. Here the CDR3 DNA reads TGTGCCTGGAGTGTGGAGGGGAATGAGCAGTTCTTC.